The subject of this entry is one TCR beta chain. Its antigen is undetermined. This specimen comes from a study of post-analysis software for immune sequencing data. Study details: The disease courses spanned relapsing-remitting, secondary progressive and progressive-relapsing forms of multiple sclerosis. Overall study findings and caveats: About 5 TRBV segments occurring more often in patients than controls included TRBV5-6, TRBV5-1 and TRBV20-1. With F measure, samples from one preparation batch clustered together strongly. Relative to controls, patients with multiple sclerosis showed significantly lower normalized Chao1 diversity.

This CDR3 spans 15 amino acids. In germline, CDR1 is SGHVS, CDR2 FQNEAQ. Libraries were made from TCR beta cDNA, and they carried unique molecular identifiers. Out of about 1 to 11 million T cells, 470,000 or so cDNA molecules were generated. TCRdb processed the PCR reads anew with MiXCR; each CDR3 protein has one entry. Among hundreds of thousands of distinct CDR3 sequences, approximately 53% were seen once, and the ten largest hold approximately 4.2%. This chain joins TRBV7-8 and TRBJ2-4, with D perhaps TRBD2 (5 bases). Near its end, the DNA agrees better with TRBJ2-7, so the J call may be wrong. The clonotype originates from a girl aged 5-17 years with multiple sclerosis. Sequencing input: blood. The CDR3 protein is CASSSDPDGIYEQYF. CDR3 coding DNA: TGTGCCAGCAGCTCAGACCCTGACGGGATCTACGAGCAGTACTTC.